This T cell receptor beta chain comes out of a study of a mutant IDH1 vaccine in newly diagnosed glioma. Study summary: Vaccinations, eight in total, occurred in weeks 1, 3, 5, 7, 11, 15, 19, 23.

There are 14 residues in the CDR3. Germline CDR1 MGHRA, CDR2 YSYEKL. The V end lost 0 bases, the J end lost 8 bases, and 13 bases lay between the germline ends. As to this clone: Its specificity is not known.

Profiled with immunoSEQ multiplex PCR; TCRdb holds only in-frame clones, not every one. Of 30,000 to 45,000 clones detected, 80% appear once; the ten largest clones hold more than 13%. The time point is: week 11, during vaccination. With topical imiquimod, each dose of the vaccine consisted of 300 ug of mutant IDH1 20-mer peptide. This chain connects TRBV4-1 to TRBJ1-1; unclear D gene. Sequences were derived from peripheral blood mononuclear cells (PBMCs), sampled from a glioma patient whose treatment included an IDH1 peptide vaccine. This clonotype originated in a woman between 25 and 40 years old with glioma. Some clones in this sample may be carry-over from other donors' samples. The CDR3 reads CASSQDGSGREAFF. The CDR3 nucleotides read TGCGCCAGCAGCCAAGACGGAAGCGGAAGAGAAGCTTTCTTT.